This TCR beta chain was profiled in a study of cytomegalovirus exposure and HLA in healthy donors. This clone was detected a few times. The antigen is not known. Regarding the study as a whole: Reported performance of the classifier showed diagnosis of cytomegalovirus status with high specificity and sensitivity. About 87% or about 30% of the time was how often most TCR beta V segments were productive, according to an earlier analysis. Later on, an analysis found that several of the most significant clusters appeared to be linked to common viral pathogens, which included parvovirus B19.

Vbeta (60) and Jbeta (13) primers were used in the PCR. Sequencing used immunoSEQ multiplex PCR; TCRdb keeps in-frame clones, though not all of them. The table lists roughly 100,000 clones, around three quarters of them singletons, with roughly 3.9% in the top ten. The source is a man in his forties or fifties in good health and CMV-seropositive. Sequenced material: PBMCs.

The CDR3 DNA reads TGTGCCAGCGGGACAGGGACCTACGAGCAGTACTTC. This translates into CASGTGTYEQYF. The chain uses TRBV2 and TRBJ2-7, with 9 bases fitting TRBD1. V dropped 8 bases and J dropped 2; count of bases not matched to a gene: 1. CDR3 length equals 12 residues. Germline-derived CDR1 and CDR2 are SNHLY and FYNNEI.